The 11 T cell receptor beta chains below come from one sample, sequenced in a study of CD4 and CD8 cells across lung adenocarcinoma regions. MiXCR, applied by TCRdb to the PCR reads, yields one record per CDR3 protein. The sample has around 8,600 distinct CDR3 sequences; 45% to 65% are singletons. The material sequenced was CD8+ T cells from the center of a lung tumor. The receptors stem from a female donor with lung adenocarcinoma. The CD4 and CD8 labels of this study may be unreliable.

The chain recombines TRBV4-2 with TRBJ2-1, with D hard to call. The CDR3 runs to 15 residues. Germline V CDR1 and CDR2: LGHNA, YNFKEQ. Deletions cut 1 base from V and 5 bases from J, with 12 bases between. The CDR3 DNA reads TGTGCCAGCAGCCAAGGGGTTTTGTCAAACAATGAGCAGTTCTTC. Its protein is CASSQGVLSNNEQFF.

This clonotype was detected only a few times. The CDR3 here is CASSIGPRGANEQFF. The CDR3 region has the DNA TGTGCCAGTAGTATAGGGCCCCGAGGCGCAAATGAGCAGTTCTTC. This chain links TRBV19 with TRBJ2-1, with no clear D. This CDR3 has 15 amino acids. Germline V gene lookup returns CDR1 LNHDA and CDR2 SQIVND (reference sequence). Trimming cost V 1 base and J 7 bases, with 14 bases left between them.

This rearrangement joins TRBV12-3 or TRBV12-4 to TRBJ2-4; D is possibly TRBD1 (6 bases). V was trimmed by 3 bases and J by 0 bases, leaving 9 bases between them. This CDR3 comprises 15 residues. CDR3 in DNA: TGTGCCAGCAGTTTCCAGGGGCTAGCCAAAAACATTCAGTACTTC. As protein: CASSFQGLAKNIQYF.

This clonotype has a count of ten or more. This rearrangement joins TRBV7-2 to TRBJ2-1, with no clear D. V was cut by 5 bases and J by 10 bases, with 12 bases left in between. Germline-derived CDR1 and CDR2 are SGHTA and FQGNSA. CDR3 length: 12 residues. CDR3 bases: TGTGCCAGCAGCCCAAGAGTGGGGGAGCAGTTCTTC. Amino acids: CASSPRVGEQFF. Variable domain in full (rest from reference TRBV7-2 and TRBJ2-1): GAGVSQSPSNKVTEKGKDVELRCDPISGHTALYWYRQSLGQGLEFLIYFQGNSAPDKSGLPSDRFSAERTGGSVSTLTIQRTQQEDSAVYLCASSPRVGEQFFGPGTRLTVL.

As regards this clonotype: A junction end diverges from the germline sequence, so it may reflect a read error. The rearrangement links TRBV7-2 to TRBJ2-3; D may be TRBD2 (6 bases). The germline gives CDR1 SGHTA, CDR2 FQGNSA. The CDR3 length is 14 residues. For the CDR3, the DNA is TGTGGCAGCTCGGGGGTGGGTGGCAAAGATACTCAGTACTTT. Amino acids: CGSSGVGGKDTQYF.

The rearrangement uses TRBV6-4 and TRBJ2-2, with 9 bases fitting TRBD2. The CDR3 has 14 amino acids. V shed 3 bases, J shed 11 bases, and the junction held 7 bases outside the gene matches. Germline V lookup: CDR1 MRHNA, CDR2 SNTAGT. For the CDR3, the DNA is TGTGCCAGCAGTGAGAGTAGCGGGAGCAATGAGCTGTTTTTT. Encoded protein: CASSESSGSNELFF.

This clonotype showed up many times. The V gene is TRBV10-3, the J gene TRBJ2-6, with 7 bases aligning to TRBD1. The junction had 6 bases not matched to a gene; V was cut back by 4 bases and J by 0 bases. Per the germline V gene, CDR1 is ENHRY and CDR2 is SYGVKD. The CDR3 is 17 amino acids. The CDR3 sequence: CAISGQGISSGANVLTF. CDR3 nucleotides: TGTGCCATCAGTGGACAGGGTATAAGCTCTGGGGCCAACGTCCTGACTTTC.

This clonotype is categorized as medium-sized. This chain connects TRBV5-1 to TRBJ2-1, with D perhaps matching TRBD1 (6 bases). The J call could be wrong; TRBJ2-7 is a better fit for the DNA end. Per germline, CDR1 SGHRS and CDR2 YFSETQ. CDR3 size: 13 residues. CDR3 residues: CASSWDKTYEQYF. The CDR3 DNA reads TGCGCCAGCAGCTGGGACAAGACCTACGAGCAGTACTTC.

This sequence joins TRBV12-3 or TRBV12-4 and TRBJ2-4; 7 bases map to TRBD2. CDR3 length equals 14 residues. The CDR3, as DNA: TGTGGCGGCACTTGGGGGGGTGCCAAAGATACGCAGTACTTC. It is translated as CGGTWGGAKDTQYF.

This clonotype has a count of ten or more. This sequence joins TRBV5-1 and TRBJ2-5; D may be TRBD1 (5 bases). This CDR3 contains 14 residues. Germline V gene data show CDR1 as SGHRS and CDR2 as YFSETQ. V shed 0 bases and J shed 11 bases, with 17 bases lying between them. CDR3 DNA: TGCGCCAGCAGCTTGGCCGACAGATACAATGAGCAGTACTTC. It encodes CASSLADRYNEQYF.

About this clonotype itself: Relative to the germline gene, one junction end is altered; a read error may explain this. This sequence joins TRBV6-1 and TRBJ2-3, with D tentatively TRBD1 (6 bases). Germline V gives CDR1 MNHNS, CDR2 SASEGT. The CDR3 has 13 residues. The CDR3 loop is CASGLGATDTQYF. Written as DNA, the CDR3 is TGTGCCTCGGGGCTGGGGGCCACAGACACGCAGTATTTC.